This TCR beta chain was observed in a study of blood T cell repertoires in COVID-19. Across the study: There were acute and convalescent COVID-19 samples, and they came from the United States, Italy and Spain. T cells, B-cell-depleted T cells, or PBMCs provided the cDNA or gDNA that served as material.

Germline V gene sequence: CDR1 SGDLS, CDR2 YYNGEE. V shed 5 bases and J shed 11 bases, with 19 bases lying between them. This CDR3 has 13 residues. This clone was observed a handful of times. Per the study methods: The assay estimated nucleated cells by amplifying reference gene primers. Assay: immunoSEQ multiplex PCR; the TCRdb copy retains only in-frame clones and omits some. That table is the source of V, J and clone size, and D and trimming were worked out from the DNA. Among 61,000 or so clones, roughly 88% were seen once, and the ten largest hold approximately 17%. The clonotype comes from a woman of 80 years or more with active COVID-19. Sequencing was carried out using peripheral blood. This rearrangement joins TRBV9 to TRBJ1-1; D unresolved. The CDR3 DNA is TGTGCCAGCAGTGCCGAGCCCGGCCTGAGGGCTTTCTTT. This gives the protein CASSAEPGLRAFF.